These 30 T cell receptor beta chains were all obtained from the same sample, sequenced in a study of shared T cell receptors in the human thymus. Clones were sequenced by immunoSEQ multiplex PCR, and TCRdb holds only the in-frame ones, with some missing. The data contain some 760,000 clones, 70% to 90% of them singletons. A further study also used this sample, focusing on human thymus T cells.

The sample consisted of thymocytes. These TCRs come from a girl in the first two years of life with a congenital heart defect.

The chain couples TRBV9 to TRBJ2-6; D is possibly TRBD1 (5 bases). V was pared by 4 bases and J by 12 bases, with 26 bases between. This CDR3 spans 17 amino acids. Germline V lookup: CDR1 SGDLS, CDR2 YYNGEE. CDR3: CASSTQTVRVAEGVLTF. The CDR3 DNA follows: TGTGCCAGCAGCACACAGACGGTCAGGGTGGCTGAAGGCGTCCTGACTTTC.

V gene TRBV15 combines with J gene TRBJ1-2; D is uncertain. The length of the CDR3 is 15 residues. The V gene lost 0 bases and the J gene lost 5 bases, with 13 bases spanning the gap. Germline CDR1 reads LNHNV; CDR2 reads YYDKDF (reference sequence). The CDR3 reads CATSRDLLRGYGYTF. The CDR3 DNA reads as TGTGCCACCAGCAGAGATTTACTACGGGGATATGGCTACACCTTC.

The sample holds one count of this clone. V gene TRBV9 combines with J gene TRBJ2-1; D perhaps matches TRBD1 (5 bases). The CDR3 is made up of 15 amino acids. The germline V gene has CDR1 SGDLS and CDR2 YYNGEE. Trimming pared 3 bases from V and 0 bases from J, leaving 10 bases between. The CDR3 here is CASSATGSSYNEQFF. The CDR3 DNA is TGTGCCAGCAGCGCTACAGGTTCCTCCTACAATGAGCAGTTCTTC.

The chain links TRBV7-9 to TRBJ1-1, with 8 positions matching TRBD1. The germline CDR1 and CDR2 sequences are SEHNR and FQNEAQ (reference sequence). This CDR3 is 17 amino acids long. V shed 7 bases and J 2 bases; nucleotides not matched to a gene: 15. The CDR3 here is CASTSPGGAAFNTEAFF. The CDR3 DNA reads TGTGCCAGCACCAGCCCAGGGGGCGCCGCTTTCAACACTGAAGCTTTCTTT.

The chain has TRBV29-1 and TRBJ1-1; 11 positions match TRBD1. CDR1 and CDR2 (germline): SQVTM, ANQGSEA. CDR3 size: 16 residues. Germline trimming cut 7 bases from V and 3 bases from J; bases unmatched to any gene: 13. The CDR3 here is CSGLDRGPVGDTEAFF. The CDR3 DNA sequence: TGCAGCGGGCTGGACAGGGGGCCGGTGGGGGACACTGAAGCTTTCTTT.

V gene TRBV6-1 combines with J gene TRBJ2-3; 9 bases are shared with TRBD1. Trimming removed 6 bases from V and 6 bases from J; junction bases left unmatched: 7. The CDR3 is 14 amino acids. Germline values: CDR1 MNHNS, CDR2 SASEGT. CDR3 protein: CASSPDRGIDTQYF. DNA of the CDR3: TGTGCCAGCAGCCCGGACAGGGGAATCGATACGCAGTATTTT.

This clone was counted only a few times. The rearrangement uses TRBV4-1 and TRBJ1-5; no definite D call. V was trimmed by 1 base and J by 6 bases, leaving 13 bases between them. The germline CDR1 and CDR2 sequences are MGHRA and YSYEKL. This CDR3 comprises 15 residues. This CDR3 is CASSQVWEYSQPQHF. The DNA for the CDR3 is TGCGCCAGCAGCCAAGTTTGGGAGTATAGTCAGCCCCAGCATTTT.

CDR3 DNA sequence: TGTGCCAGTACCGGGACTAGCGGGGACAATGAGCAGTTCTTC. Amino acid sequence: CASTGTSGDNEQFF. The V and J genes are TRBV19 and TRBJ2-1; 13 bases align to TRBD2. CDR3 size: 14 residues. Germline V gene data show CDR1 as LNHDA and CDR2 as SQIVND (reference sequence). V shed 7 bases, J shed 5 bases, and the junction held 2 bases outside the gene matches.

The chain couples TRBV7-6 to TRBJ1-3, with D possibly being TRBD1 (5 bases). This CDR3 region has 13 residues. Trimming took 3 bases from V and 3 from J, leaving 6 bases between them. Germline V gives CDR1 SGHVS, CDR2 FNYEAQ. CDR3 in DNA: TGTGCCAGCAGCTTGACAGTTGGAAACACCATATATTTT. This encodes CASSLTVGNTIYF.

This rearrangement joins TRBV21-1 to TRBJ1-6; the table's D call, TRBD1, has no DNA check behind it. TRBV21-1 is labeled a pseudogene. The CDR3 runs to 15 residues. The CDR3: CATETGGQLNSPLHF. The CDR3 coding sequence is TGTGCCACCGAAACAGGGGGCCAACTTAATTCACCCCTCCACTTT.

The chain couples TRBV5-4 to TRBJ2-7; 8 bases are a match to TRBD1. The trim removed 4 bases at V and 5 bases at J, leaving 5 bases unmatched. The CDR3 covers 13 residues. Germline CDR1 is SGHNT and CDR2 is YYREEE (reference sequence). The CDR3 DNA reads as TGTGCCAGCAGCATCGACAGGGGCAACGAGCAGTACTTC. It encodes CASSIDRGNEQYF.

The chain is built from TRBV5-4 and TRBJ2-1, with 9 bases that match TRBD2. Germline-derived CDR1 and CDR2 are SGHNT and YYREEE (reference sequence). CDR3 length equals 19 residues. Trimming at V came to 3 bases and at J to 5 bases, leaving 18 bases not matched to a gene. The CDR3 sequence: CASSSIGAGGRGAHNEQFF. CDR3 DNA: TGTGCCAGCAGCTCCATAGGAGCGGGGGGCCGAGGGGCCCACAATGAGCAGTTCTTC.

The chain employs TRBV28 and TRBJ2-3; 10 nucleotides agree with TRBD1. Trimming took 5 bases from V and 3 from J; bases not matched to a gene: 17. The CDR3 extends over 19 amino acids. From germline, CDR1 is MDHEN and CDR2 SYDVKM. The DNA for the CDR3 is TGTGCCAGCAGTACGATACCCGGGACAGGGGTGGGCACTACAGATACGCAGTATTTT. Residues: CASSTIPGTGVGTTDTQYF.

This clone was seen only a few times. The V and J genes are TRBV5-1 and TRBJ2-7; 9 bases align to TRBD2. From germline, CDR1 is SGHRS and CDR2 YFSETQ. The CDR3 spans 23 residues. The ends lost 2 bases at V and 4 bases at J; junction bases unmatched: 31. The CDR3 sequence is CASSFKPSGAPSGEPRRTYEQYF. The DNA for the CDR3 is TGCGCCAGCAGCTTTAAACCCTCCGGAGCACCTAGCGGGGAACCAAGACGAACATACGAGCAGTACTTC.

The chain combines TRBV5-1 with TRBJ2-4, with TRBD2 matching over 11 bases. Germline trimming cut 5 bases from V and 2 bases from J; bases unmatched to any gene: 6. This CDR3 is built from 16 residues. From germline, CDR1 is SGHRS and CDR2 YFSETQ. The CDR3 region is CASSSGGAWPKNIQYF. Written as DNA, the CDR3 is TGCGCCAGCAGTAGCGGGGGGGCGTGGCCCAAAAACATTCAGTACTTC.

In nucleotides, the CDR3 is TGTGCCAGCAGATTTATGGCGCAGGACATGAACACTGAAGCTTTCTTT. Amino acids: CASRFMAQDMNTEAFF. The rearrangement uses TRBV28 and TRBJ1-1; a possible D gene is TRBD1 (5 bases). CDR1 and CDR2 (germline): MDHEN, SYDVKM. Trimming took off 6 bases at V and 0 bases at J, with 17 bases between the two ends. This CDR3 comprises 16 residues.

The V gene is TRBV7-8, the J gene TRBJ2-7; D unresolved. The CDR3 is made up of 16 amino acids. Germline values: CDR1 SGHVS, CDR2 FQNEAQ. V was shortened by 5 bases and J by 6 bases, with 23 bases between the two germline ends. The CDR3 reads CASSPRVVATPAEQYF. CDR3 nucleotide sequence: TGTGCCAGCAGCCCCCGGGTTGTGGCGACTCCTGCCGAGCAGTACTTC.

The gene calls are TRBV28 and TRBJ1-1; 10 nucleotides agree with TRBD1. The V gene end was trimmed by 3 bases and the J gene end by 0 bases; junction bases not matched to a gene: 13. The CDR3 consists of 19 residues. Germline CDR1 reads MDHEN; CDR2 reads SYDVKM. The CDR3 region has the DNA TGTGCCAGCAGTTTTGCCGTGTTGGGACAGGGGTTCTTGAACACTGAAGCTTTCTTT. This codes for CASSFAVLGQGFLNTEAFF.

The V call is TRBV11-2, the J call TRBJ1-2; D is possibly TRBD1 (5 bases). CDR1 and CDR2 (germline): SGHAT, FQNNGV. Trimming left V 3 bases short and J 9 bases short, with 14 bases between. The CDR3 consists of 13 residues. The CDR3 protein is CASSLGQGDCYTF. CDR3 nucleotides: TGTGCCAGCAGCTTGGGGCAGGGTGATTGCTACACCTTC.

The rearrangement uses TRBV7-6 and TRBJ1-1; D is possibly TRBD1 (5 bases). This CDR3 is 13 amino acids long. Germline CDR1 SGHVS, CDR2 FNYEAQ. Trimming removed 6 bases from V and 1 base from J, with 9 bases in between. CDR3 in amino acids: CASSLQGNTEAFF. The CDR3 nucleotides read TGTGCCAGCAGTCTCCAGGGGAACACTGAAGCTTTCTTT.

The chain has TRBV7-6 and TRBJ1-1; D is uncertain. The ends were cut back, 5 bases at V and 1 base at J, with 17 bases in the middle. CDR3 length: 16 residues. The germline V gene encodes CDR1 SGHVS and CDR2 FNYEAQ. This chain's CDR3 is CASSLKRPSRNTEAFF. DNA of the CDR3: TGTGCCAGCAGCCTAAAACGCCCATCACGGAACACTGAAGCTTTCTTT.

The genes are TRBV4-1 and TRBJ2-1; 13 nucleotides line up with TRBD2. Looked up from germline, CDR1 is MGHRA and CDR2 is YSYEKL. The CDR3 length is 18 residues. V lost 6 bases to trimming and J lost 0 bases; unmatched junction nucleotides: 8. The CDR3 reads CASSPGTSGESSYNEQFF. As DNA, the CDR3 is TGCGCCAGCAGTCCTGGGACTAGCGGGGAAAGCTCCTACAATGAGCAGTTCTTC.

In this sample, this clone turned up once. The chain combines TRBV5-4 with TRBJ2-7; TRBD1 aligns across 10 bases. J was trimmed by 6 bases and V by 4 bases; bases with no gene match: 7. The CDR3 contains 14 residues. Germline values: CDR1 SGHNT, CDR2 YYREEE (reference sequence). In DNA, the CDR3 is TGTGCCAGCAGCCCACGACAGGGGGCGAGCGAGCAGTACTTC. As protein: CASSPRQGASEQYF.

On this clone: The junction departs from germline at one end; a sequencing error may be responsible. In the same sample, other DNA sequences code for this CDR3. The V call is TRBV9, the J call TRBJ2-2, with 7 bases that match TRBD1. The germline CDR1 and CDR2 sequences are SGDLS and YYNGEE. This CDR3 is built from 19 residues. CDR3 nucleotides: TGCGCCAGCAGCGCTGCGGCCCCAGGGGGATGGAGAGGTGGCGGGGAGCTGTTTTTT. Translating it yields CASSAAAPGGWRGGGELFF.

This clone was found a few times. V is TRBV7-2 and J is TRBJ2-2, with 10 bases identical to TRBD1. This CDR3 spans 19 amino acids. The J segment lost 6 bases and the V segment lost 2 bases, leaving 15 bases of the junction unmatched. Germline assignment: CDR1 SGHTA and CDR2 FQGNSA. The DNA for the CDR3 is TGTGCCAGCAGCTTAATGAAAACGGGACAGGGGAAGCGGTCCGGGGAGCTGTTTTTT. Translated: CASSLMKTGQGKRSGELFF.

The CDR3 here is CSVEYRGRRKSPLHF. DNA for the CDR3: TGCAGCGTTGAATACAGGGGGCGCAGGAAGTCACCCCTCCACTTT. The J gene is TRBJ1-6, the V gene TRBV29-1, with 9 bases aligning to TRBD1. Germline V lookup: CDR1 SQVTM, CDR2 ANQGSEA. V shed 2 bases and J 10 bases; nucleotides not matched to a gene: 9. The CDR3 has 15 residues.

The rearrangement joins TRBV28 to TRBJ2-1, with unresolved D. The CDR3 runs 17 residues. The germline V gene has CDR1 MDHEN and CDR2 SYDVKM. V lost 0 bases, J lost 0 bases, and 12 bases lay in between. CDR3 DNA sequence: TGTGCCAGCAGTTTATGCCCGCTCCTCGGCTCCTACAATGAGCAGTTCTTC. Its protein is CASSLCPLLGSYNEQFF.

The chain uses TRBV7-9 and TRBJ1-6, with a possible D match to TRBD1 (6 bases). CDR1 SEHNR and CDR2 FQNEAQ come from the germline V gene (reference sequence). V lost 1 base, J lost 8 bases, and 21 bases lay in between. The CDR3 covers 18 residues. The CDR3 DNA reads as TGTGCCAGCAGCTTAGATGGACAGCCTTCTTCCGTTGATTCACCCCTCCACTTT. It specifies CASSLDGQPSSVDSPLHF.

CDR3: CASNHQPHDLANYGYTF. The CDR3 DNA sequence: TGCGCCAGCAACCACCAGCCCCACGACTTAGCTAACTATGGCTACACCTTC. The gene calls are TRBV5-1 and TRBJ1-2; no firm D call. The CDR3 is 17 residues long. Germline assignment: CDR1 SGHRS and CDR2 YFSETQ. V was clipped by 6 bases and J by 0 bases, with 21 bases between them.

The chain uses TRBV7-9 and TRBJ1-5; no clear D. From germline, CDR1 is SEHNR and CDR2 FQNEAQ (reference sequence). V was pared by 7 bases and J by 3 bases, with 7 bases between. The CDR3 runs 12 residues. The CDR3 bases are TGTGCCAGCAACTCAAACAATCAGCCCCAGCATTTT. Translation gives CASNSNNQPQHF.